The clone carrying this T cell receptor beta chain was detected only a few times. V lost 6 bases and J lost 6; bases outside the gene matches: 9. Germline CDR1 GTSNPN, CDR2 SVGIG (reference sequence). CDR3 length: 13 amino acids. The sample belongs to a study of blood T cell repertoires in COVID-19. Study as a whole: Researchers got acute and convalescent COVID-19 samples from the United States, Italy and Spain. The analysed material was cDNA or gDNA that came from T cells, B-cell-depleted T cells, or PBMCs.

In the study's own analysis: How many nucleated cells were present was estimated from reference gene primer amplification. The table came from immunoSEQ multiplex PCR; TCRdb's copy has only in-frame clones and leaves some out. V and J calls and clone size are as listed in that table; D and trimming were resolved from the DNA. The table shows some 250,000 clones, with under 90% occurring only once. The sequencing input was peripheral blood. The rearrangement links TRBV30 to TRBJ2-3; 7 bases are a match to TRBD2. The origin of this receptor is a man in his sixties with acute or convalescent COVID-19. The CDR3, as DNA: TGTGCCTGCAGCGGGGCCTCGATGGATACGCAGTATTTT. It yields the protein CACSGASMDTQYF.